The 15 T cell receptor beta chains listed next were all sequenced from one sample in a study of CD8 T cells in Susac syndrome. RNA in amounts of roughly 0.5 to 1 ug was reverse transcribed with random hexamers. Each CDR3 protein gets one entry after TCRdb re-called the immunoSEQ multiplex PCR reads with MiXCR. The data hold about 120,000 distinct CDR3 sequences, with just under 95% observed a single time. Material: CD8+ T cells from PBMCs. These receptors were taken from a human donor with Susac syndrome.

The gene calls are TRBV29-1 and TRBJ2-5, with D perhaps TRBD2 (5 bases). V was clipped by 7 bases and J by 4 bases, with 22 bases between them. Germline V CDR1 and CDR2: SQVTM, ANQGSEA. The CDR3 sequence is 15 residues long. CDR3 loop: CSAVIPGKEVETQYF. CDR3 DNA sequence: TGCAGCGCCGTAATTCCGGGAAAGGAAGTAGAGACCCAGTACTTC.

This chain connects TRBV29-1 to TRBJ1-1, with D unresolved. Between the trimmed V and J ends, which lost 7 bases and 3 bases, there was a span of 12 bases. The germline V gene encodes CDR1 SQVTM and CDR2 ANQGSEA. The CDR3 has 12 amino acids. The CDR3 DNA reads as TGCAGCGCTGAGGACGGGTACACTGAAGCTTTCTTT. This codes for CSAEDGYTEAFF.

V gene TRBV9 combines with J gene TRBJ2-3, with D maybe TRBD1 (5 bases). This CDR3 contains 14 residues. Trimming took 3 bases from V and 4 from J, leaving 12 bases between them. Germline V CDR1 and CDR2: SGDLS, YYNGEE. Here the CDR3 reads CASSGGARADTQYF. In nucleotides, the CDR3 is TGTGCCAGCAGCGGGGGCGCTAGGGCAGATACGCAGTATTTT.

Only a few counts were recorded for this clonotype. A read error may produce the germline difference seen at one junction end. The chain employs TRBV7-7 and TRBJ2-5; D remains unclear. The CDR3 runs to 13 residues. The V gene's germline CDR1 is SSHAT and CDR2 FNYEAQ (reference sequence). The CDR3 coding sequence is TGTGCTAGCAGCTTAACGCTGGGGGAGACCCAGTACTTC. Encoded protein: CASSLTLGETQYF.

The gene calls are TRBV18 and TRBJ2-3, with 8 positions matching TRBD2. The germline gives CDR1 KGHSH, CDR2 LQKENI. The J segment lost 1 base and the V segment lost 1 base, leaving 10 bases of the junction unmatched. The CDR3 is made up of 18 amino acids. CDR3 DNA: TGTGCCAGCTCACCACTCCCCGGGGGGGCACACCGCACAGATACGCAGTATTTT. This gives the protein CASSPLPGGAHRTDTQYF.

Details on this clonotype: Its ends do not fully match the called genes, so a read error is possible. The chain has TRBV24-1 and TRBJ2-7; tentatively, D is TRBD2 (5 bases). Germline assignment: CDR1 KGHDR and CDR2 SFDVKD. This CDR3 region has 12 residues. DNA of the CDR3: TGTACCACCCTCGGCCGGGGCTACGAGCAGTACTTC. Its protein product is CTTLGRGYEQYF.

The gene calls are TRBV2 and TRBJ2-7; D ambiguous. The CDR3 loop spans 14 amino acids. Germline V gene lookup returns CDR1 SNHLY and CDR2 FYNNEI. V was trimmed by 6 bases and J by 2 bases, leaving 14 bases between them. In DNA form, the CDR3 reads TGTGCCAGCAGCCCCCCGAGTTCCACCTACGAGCAGTACTTC. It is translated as CASSPPSSTYEQYF.

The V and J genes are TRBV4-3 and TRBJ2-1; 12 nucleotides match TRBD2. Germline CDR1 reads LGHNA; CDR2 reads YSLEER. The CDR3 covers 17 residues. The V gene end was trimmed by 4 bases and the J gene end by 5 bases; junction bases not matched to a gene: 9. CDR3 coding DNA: TGCGCCAGCAGCCGGCCCTCACTAGCGGGGGGCCACAATGAGCAGTTCTTC. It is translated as CASSRPSLAGGHNEQFF.

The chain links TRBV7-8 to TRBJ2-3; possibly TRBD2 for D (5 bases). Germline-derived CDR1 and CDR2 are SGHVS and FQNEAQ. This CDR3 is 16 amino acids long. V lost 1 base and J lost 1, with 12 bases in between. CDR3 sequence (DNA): TGTGCCAGCAGCTTAGAGAGGGCCGGTGGCACAGATACGCAGTATTTT. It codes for CASSLERAGGTDTQYF. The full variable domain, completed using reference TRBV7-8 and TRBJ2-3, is GAGVSQSPRYKVAKRGQDVALRCDPISGHVSLFWYQQALGQGPEFLTYFQNEAQLDKSGLPSDRFFAERPEGSVSTLKIQRTQQEDSAVYLCASSLERAGGTDTQYFGPGTRLTVL.

Written as DNA, the CDR3 is TGCAGTGCTAAAGGGGTCGGGGAGCTGGACGAGCAGTACTTC. As protein: CSAKGVGELDEQYF. The V gene is TRBV20-1, the J gene TRBJ2-7; D might be TRBD1 or TRBD2, each matching 5 bases. Germline V gene data show CDR1 as DFQATT and CDR2 as SNEGSKA (reference sequence). The CDR3 totals 14 residues. V lost 4 bases and J lost 5, with 18 bases in between.

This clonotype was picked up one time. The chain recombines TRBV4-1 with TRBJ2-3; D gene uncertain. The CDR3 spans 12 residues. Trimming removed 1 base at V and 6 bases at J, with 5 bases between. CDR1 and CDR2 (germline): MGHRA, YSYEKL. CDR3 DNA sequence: TGCGCCAGCAGCCAAGTTCGGGATACGCAGTATTTT. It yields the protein CASSQVRDTQYF.

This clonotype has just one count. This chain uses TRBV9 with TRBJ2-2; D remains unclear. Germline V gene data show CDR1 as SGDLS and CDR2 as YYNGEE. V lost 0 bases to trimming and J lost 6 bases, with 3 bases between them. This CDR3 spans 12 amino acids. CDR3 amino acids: CASSVGSGELFF. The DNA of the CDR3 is TGTGCCAGCAGCGTAGGCTCCGGGGAGCTGTTTTTT.

The CDR3 loop reads CASSLIFRNEQYF. CDR3 DNA: TGTGCCAGCAGCTTAATTTTCCGGAACGAGCAGTACTTC. The chain couples TRBV11-2 to TRBJ2-7; the D is unclear. In germline, CDR1 is SGHAT, CDR2 FQNNGV. Trimming removed 2 bases at V and 5 bases at J, with 10 bases between. The CDR3 loop spans 13 amino acids.

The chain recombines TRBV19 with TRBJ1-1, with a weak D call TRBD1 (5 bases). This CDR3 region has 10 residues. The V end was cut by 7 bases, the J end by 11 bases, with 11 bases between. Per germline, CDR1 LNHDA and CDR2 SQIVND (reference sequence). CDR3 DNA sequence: TGTGCCAGTACGGCAGGGCCCGCTTTCTTT. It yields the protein CASTAGPAFF.

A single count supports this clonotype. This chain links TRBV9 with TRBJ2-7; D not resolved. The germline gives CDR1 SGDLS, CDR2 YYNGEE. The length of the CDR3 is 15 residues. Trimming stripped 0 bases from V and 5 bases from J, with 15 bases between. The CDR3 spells CASSVEGSPAHEQYF. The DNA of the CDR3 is TGTGCCAGCAGCGTAGAGGGTTCACCAGCCCACGAGCAGTACTTC.